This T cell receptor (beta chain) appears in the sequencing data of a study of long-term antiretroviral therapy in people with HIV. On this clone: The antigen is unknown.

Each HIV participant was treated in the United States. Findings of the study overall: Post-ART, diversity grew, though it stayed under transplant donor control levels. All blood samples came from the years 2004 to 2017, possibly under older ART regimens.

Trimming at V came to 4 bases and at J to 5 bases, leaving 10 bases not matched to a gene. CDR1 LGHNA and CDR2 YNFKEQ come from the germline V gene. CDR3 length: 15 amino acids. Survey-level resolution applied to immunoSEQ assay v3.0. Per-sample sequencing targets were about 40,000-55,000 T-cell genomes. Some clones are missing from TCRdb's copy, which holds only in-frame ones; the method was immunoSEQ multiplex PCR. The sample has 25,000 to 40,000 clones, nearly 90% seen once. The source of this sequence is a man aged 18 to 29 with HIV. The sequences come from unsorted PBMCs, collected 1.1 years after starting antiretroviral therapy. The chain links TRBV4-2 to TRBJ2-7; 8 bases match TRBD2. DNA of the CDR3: TGTGCCAGCAGCCCGGGGGGGGCGTTAGCCCACGAGCAGTACTTC. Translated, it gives CASSPGGALAHEQYF.